The clone carrying this T cell receptor beta chain was seen only a few times. The antigen is undetermined. The data derive from a study of identical twins. TCRdb called the 5' RACE reads again in MiXCR, with one record for every CDR3 protein. The table has about 260,000 distinct CDR3 sequences, roughly 7% seen once. Overall study findings and caveats: Within twin pairs, the out-of-frame alpha sequences they shared showed excess low generation probability. Cord blood beta clonotypes present at high abundance carried fewer insertions; no such pattern appeared in memory repertoires. Models underpredicted monozygotic twin sharing of out-of-frame TCR alpha.

These data also formed part of another study, on yellow fever vaccine responses in identical twins. That source adds: A vaccine T cell response that seemed partly convergent and partly personalized was reported in twins.

The TCR comes from a woman aged 18-29 years in good health. Sequenced input: memory (CD45RO+) T cells sorted from blood.

Written as DNA, the CDR3 is TGCAGTGCTACCGTCCTCGGGGGAGATGAGCAGTTCTTC. The encoded protein is CSATVLGGDEQFF. The genes are TRBV20-1 and TRBJ2-1, with a weak D call TRBD2 (6 bases). The CDR3 covers 13 residues. Germline CDR1 and CDR2: DFQATT and SNEGSKA (reference sequence). Trimming removed 4 bases at V and 8 bases at J, with 15 bases between.